Each of the 3 T cell receptor beta chains below was sequenced from the same sample in a study of blood T cell repertoires in COVID-19. Method: immunoSEQ multiplex PCR; TCRdb's copy keeps in-frame clones and lacks some. The sample lists hundreds of thousands of clones, 75% to 90% occurring once. The source material was PBMCs or T cells enriched from blood (not recorded which). The receptors were gathered from a woman aged 40-49 years who had recovered from COVID-19.

The rearrangement joins TRBV11-3 to TRBJ2-1; 13 nucleotides match TRBD2. The CDR3 extends over 17 amino acids. V was clipped by 5 bases and J by 4 bases; unmatched bases: 8. The V gene's germline CDR1 is SGHNT and CDR2 YENEEA. The CDR3 bases are TGTGCCAGCAGCGGGCCGGGACTAGCGGGACCTTACAATGAGCAGTTCTTC. Protein product: CASSGPGLAGPYNEQFF.

The gene calls are TRBV28 and TRBJ1-1, with TRBD1 matching 10 bases. Germline V gene lookup returns CDR1 MDHEN and CDR2 SYDVKM. The CDR3 consists of 17 residues. V was clipped by 1 base and J by 5 bases; unmatched bases: 10. CDR3 protein: CASSLLGGQGVWTEAFF. The CDR3 region has the DNA TGTGCCAGCAGTTTATTAGGCGGACAGGGGGTATGGACTGAAGCTTTCTTT.

The chain recombines TRBV19 with TRBJ1-5, with a tentative D call TRBD1 (5 bases). Trimming pared 6 bases from V and 2 bases from J, leaving 14 bases between. The CDR3 consists of 15 residues. CDR1 is LNHDA and CDR2 is SQIVND in the germline V gene (reference sequence). The CDR3 region has the DNA TGTGCCAGTAGAGGTTCAGGGTTGGGCAATCAGCCCCAGCATTTT. Protein sequence: CASRGSGLGNQPQHF. Combining the CDR3 with reference TRBV19 and TRBJ1-5 gives the whole variable domain DGGITQSPKYLFRKEGQNVTLSCEQNLNHDAMYWYRQDPGQGLRLIYYSQIVNDFQKGDIAEGYSVSREKKESFPLTVTSAQKNPTAFYLCASRGSGLGNQPQHFGDGTRLSIL.